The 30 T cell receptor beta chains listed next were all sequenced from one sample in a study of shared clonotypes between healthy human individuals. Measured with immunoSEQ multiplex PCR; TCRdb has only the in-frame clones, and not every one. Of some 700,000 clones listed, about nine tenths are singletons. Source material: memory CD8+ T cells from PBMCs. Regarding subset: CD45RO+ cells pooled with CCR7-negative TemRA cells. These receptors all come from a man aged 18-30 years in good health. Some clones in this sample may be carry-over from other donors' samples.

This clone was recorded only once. The CDR3 sequence: CASSKYKGLADYEQYF. The CDR3 DNA is TGTGCCAGCAGCAAATATAAGGGACTAGCCGACTACGAGCAGTACTTC. The genes are TRBV27 and TRBJ2-7, with 9 bases aligning to TRBD2. With 6 bases clipped from V and 3 bases from J, the junction kept 12 bases outside the gene matches. This CDR3 comprises 16 residues. The germline CDR1 and CDR2 sequences are MNHEY and SMNVEV (reference sequence).

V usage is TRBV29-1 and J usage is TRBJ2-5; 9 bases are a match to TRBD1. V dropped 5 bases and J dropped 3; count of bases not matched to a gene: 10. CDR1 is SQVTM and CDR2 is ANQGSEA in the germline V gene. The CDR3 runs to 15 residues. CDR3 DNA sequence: TGCAGCGTTCCAAGGGAGGGACAGGGCAAAGAGACCCAGTACTTC. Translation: CSVPREGQGKETQYF.

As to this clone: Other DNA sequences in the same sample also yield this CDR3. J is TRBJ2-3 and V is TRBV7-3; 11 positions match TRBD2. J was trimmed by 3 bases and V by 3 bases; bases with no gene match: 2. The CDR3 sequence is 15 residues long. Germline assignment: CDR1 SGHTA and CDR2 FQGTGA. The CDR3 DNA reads TGTGCCAGCAGCTTCCTAGCGGGAGGTACAGATACGCAGTATTTT. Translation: CASSFLAGGTDTQYF.

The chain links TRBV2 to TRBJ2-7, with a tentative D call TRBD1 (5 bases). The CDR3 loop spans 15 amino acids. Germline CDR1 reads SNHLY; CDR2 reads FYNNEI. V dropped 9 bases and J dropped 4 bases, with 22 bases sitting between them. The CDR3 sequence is CARERLRAQGYEQYF. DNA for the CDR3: TGTGCCAGAGAACGGCTAAGAGCCCAGGGATACGAGCAGTACTTC.

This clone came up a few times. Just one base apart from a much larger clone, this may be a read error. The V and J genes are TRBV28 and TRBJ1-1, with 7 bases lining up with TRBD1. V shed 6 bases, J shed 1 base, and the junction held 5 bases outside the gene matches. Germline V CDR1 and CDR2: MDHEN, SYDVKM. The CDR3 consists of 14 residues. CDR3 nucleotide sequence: TGTGCCAGCAGCCCCGGGACAGAGAACACTGAAGCTTTCTTT. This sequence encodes CASSPGTENTEAFF.

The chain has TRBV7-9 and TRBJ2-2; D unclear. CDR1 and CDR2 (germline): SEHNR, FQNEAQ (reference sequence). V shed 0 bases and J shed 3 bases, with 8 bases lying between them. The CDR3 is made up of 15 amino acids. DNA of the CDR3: TGTGCCAGCAGCTTAGCTGGGCCAGACACCGGGGAGCTGTTTTTT. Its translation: CASSLAGPDTGELFF.

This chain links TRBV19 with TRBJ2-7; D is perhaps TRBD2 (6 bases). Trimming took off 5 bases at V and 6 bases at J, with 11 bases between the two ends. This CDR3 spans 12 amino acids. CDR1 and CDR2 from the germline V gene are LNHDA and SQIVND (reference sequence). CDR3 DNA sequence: TGTGCCAGTAGTGGGGGGACCTCCGAGCAGTACTTC. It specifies CASSGGTSEQYF.

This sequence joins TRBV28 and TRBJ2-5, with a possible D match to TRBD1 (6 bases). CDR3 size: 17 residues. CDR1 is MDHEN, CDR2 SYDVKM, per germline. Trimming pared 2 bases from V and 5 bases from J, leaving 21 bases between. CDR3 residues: CASSLLDSASSRETQYF. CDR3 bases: TGTGCCAGCAGTTTACTGGACAGCGCCTCTTCCCGGGAGACCCAGTACTTC.

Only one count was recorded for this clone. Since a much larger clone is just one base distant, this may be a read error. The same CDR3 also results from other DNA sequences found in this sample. CDR3 residues: CASRETGGNQPQHF. The DNA for the CDR3 is TGCGCCAGCAGGGAGACAGGGGGGAATCAGCCCCAGCATTTT. V usage is TRBV6-1 and J usage is TRBJ1-5; 9 bases are shared with TRBD1. Germline-derived CDR1 and CDR2 are MNHNS and SASEGT. The CDR3 covers 14 residues.

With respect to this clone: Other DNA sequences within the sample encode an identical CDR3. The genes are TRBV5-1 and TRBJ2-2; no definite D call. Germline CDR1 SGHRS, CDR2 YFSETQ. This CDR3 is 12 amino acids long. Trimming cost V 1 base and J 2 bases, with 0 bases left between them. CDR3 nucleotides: TGCGCCAGCAGCTTGAACACCGGGGAGCTGTTTTTT. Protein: CASSLNTGELFF.

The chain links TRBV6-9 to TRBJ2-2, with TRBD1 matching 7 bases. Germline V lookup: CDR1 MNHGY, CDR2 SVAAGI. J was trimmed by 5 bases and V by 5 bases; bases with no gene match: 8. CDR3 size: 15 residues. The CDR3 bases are TGTGCCAGCAGTATTACCGGGACAGAGACCGGGGAGCTGTTTTTT. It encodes CASSITGTETGELFF.

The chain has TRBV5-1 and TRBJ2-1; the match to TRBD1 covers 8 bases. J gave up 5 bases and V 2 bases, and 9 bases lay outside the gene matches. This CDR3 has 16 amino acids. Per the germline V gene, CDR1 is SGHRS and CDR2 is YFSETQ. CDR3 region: CASSLVQGASDNEQFF. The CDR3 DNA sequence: TGCGCCAGCAGCTTAGTCCAGGGGGCCTCAGACAATGAGCAGTTCTTC.

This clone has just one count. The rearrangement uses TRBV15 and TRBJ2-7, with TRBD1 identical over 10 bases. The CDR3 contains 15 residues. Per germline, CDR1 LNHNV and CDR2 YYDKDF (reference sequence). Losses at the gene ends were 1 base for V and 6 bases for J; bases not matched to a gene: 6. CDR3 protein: CATSRADRGFSEQYF. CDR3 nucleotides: TGTGCCACCAGCAGAGCGGACAGGGGGTTTTCCGAGCAGTACTTC.

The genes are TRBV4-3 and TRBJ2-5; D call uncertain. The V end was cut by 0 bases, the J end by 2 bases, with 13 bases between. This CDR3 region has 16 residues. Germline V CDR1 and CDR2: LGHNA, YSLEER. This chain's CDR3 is CASSQDGEGQQETQYF. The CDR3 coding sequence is TGCGCCAGCAGCCAAGATGGGGAAGGGCAACAAGAGACCCAGTACTTC.

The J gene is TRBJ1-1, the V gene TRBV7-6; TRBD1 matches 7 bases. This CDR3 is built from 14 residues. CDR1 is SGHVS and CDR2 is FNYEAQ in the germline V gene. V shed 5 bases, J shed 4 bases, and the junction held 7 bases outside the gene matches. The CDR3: CASSPGGFRTEAFF. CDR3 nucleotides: TGTGCCAGCAGCCCAGGGGGTTTCCGCACTGAAGCTTTCTTT.

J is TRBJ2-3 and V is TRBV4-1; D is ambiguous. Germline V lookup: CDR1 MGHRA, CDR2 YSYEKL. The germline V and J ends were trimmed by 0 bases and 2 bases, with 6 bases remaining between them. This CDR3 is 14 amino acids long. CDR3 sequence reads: CASSQDRFTDTQYF. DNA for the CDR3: TGCGCCAGCAGCCAAGACAGGTTCACAGATACGCAGTATTTT.

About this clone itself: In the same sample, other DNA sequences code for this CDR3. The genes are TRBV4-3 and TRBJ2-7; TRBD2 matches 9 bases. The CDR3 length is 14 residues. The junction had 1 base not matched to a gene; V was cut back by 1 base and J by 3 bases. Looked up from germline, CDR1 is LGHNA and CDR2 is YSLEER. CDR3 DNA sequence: TGCGCCAGCAGCCAAGGACTAGCGGACTACGAGCAGTACTTC. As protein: CASSQGLADYEQYF.

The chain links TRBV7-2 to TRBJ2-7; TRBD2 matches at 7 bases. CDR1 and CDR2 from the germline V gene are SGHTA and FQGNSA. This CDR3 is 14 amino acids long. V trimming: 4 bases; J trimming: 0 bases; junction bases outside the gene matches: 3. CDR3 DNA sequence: TGTGCCAGCAGCTCTCGGACTAGCTCCTACGAGCAGTACTTC. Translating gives CASSSRTSSYEQYF. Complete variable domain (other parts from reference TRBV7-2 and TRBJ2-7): GAGVSQSPSNKVTEKGKDVELRCDPISGHTALYWYRQSLGQGLEFLIYFQGNSAPDKSGLPSDRFSAERTGGSVSTLTIQRTQQEDSAVYLCASSSRTSSYEQYFGPGTRLTVT.

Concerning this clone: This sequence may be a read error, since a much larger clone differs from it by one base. The CDR3 region is CASRQTGDYGYTF. The CDR3 nucleotides read TGTGCCAGCAGGCAAACAGGGGACTATGGCTACACCTTC. The rearrangement joins TRBV6-1 to TRBJ1-2, with TRBD1 identical over 7 bases. This CDR3 contains 13 residues. With V trimmed by 6 bases and J by 3 bases, 4 bases remained unmatched. The germline CDR1 and CDR2 sequences are MNHNS and SASEGT.

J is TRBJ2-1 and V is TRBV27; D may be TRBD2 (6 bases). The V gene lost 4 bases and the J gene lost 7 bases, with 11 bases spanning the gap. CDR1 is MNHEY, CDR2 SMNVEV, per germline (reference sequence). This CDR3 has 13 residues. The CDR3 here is CASSWTTLNEQFF. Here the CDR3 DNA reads TGTGCCAGCAGTTGGACTACTTTGAATGAGCAGTTCTTC.

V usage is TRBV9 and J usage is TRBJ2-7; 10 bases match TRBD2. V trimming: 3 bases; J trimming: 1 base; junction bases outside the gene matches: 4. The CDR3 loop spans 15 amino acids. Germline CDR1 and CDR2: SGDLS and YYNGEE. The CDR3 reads CASSGGLAESYEQYF. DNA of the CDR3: TGTGCCAGCAGCGGAGGACTAGCGGAGTCCTACGAGCAGTACTTC.

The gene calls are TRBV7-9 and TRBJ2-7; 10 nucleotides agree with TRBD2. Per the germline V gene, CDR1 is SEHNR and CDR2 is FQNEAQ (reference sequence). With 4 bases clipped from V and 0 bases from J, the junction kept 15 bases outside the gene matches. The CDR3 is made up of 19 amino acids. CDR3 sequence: CASSSRLAGLTTSSYEQYF. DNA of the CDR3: TGTGCCAGCAGCTCCAGACTAGCGGGCCTAACCACTAGCTCCTACGAGCAGTACTTC.

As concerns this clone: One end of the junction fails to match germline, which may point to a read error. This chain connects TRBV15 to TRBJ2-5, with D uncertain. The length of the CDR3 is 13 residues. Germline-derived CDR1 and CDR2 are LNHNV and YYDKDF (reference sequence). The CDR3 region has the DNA TGTGCCACCCGCAGCGAGGTTTGGGAGACCCAGTACTTC. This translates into CATRSEVWETQYF. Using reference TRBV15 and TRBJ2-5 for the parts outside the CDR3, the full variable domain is DAMVIQNPRYQVTQFGKPVTLSCSQTLNHNVMYWYQQKSSQAPKLLFHYYDKDFNNEADTPDNFQSRRPNTSFCFLDIRSPGLGDTAMYLCATRSEVWETQYFGPGTRLLVL.

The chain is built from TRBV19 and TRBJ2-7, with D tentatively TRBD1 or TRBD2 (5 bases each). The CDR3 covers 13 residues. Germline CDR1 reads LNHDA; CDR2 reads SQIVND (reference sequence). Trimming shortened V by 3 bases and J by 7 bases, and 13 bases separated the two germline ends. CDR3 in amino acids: CASSIRGTEEQYF. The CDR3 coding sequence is TGTGCCAGTAGTATCCGAGGGACGGAAGAGCAGTACTTC.

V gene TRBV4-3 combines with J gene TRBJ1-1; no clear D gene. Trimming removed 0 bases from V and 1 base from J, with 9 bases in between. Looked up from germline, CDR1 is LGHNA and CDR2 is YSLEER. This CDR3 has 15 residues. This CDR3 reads CASSQDFVGNTEAFF. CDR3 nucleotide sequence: TGCGCCAGCAGCCAAGATTTTGTGGGGAACACTGAAGCTTTCTTT.

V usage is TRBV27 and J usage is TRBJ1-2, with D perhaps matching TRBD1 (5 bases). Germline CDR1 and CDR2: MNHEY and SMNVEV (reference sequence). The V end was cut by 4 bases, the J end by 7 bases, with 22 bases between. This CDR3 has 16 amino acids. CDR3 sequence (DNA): TGTGCCAGCAGTTCCCCCTACGGGGGTCCCACTGGTGGCTACACCTTC. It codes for CASSSPYGGPTGGYTF.

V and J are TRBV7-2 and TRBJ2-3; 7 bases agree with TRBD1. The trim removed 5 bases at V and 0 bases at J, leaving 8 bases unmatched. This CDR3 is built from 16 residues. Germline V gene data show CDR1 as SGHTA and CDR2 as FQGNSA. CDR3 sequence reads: CASSARDSKSTDTQYF. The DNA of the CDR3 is TGTGCCAGCAGCGCAAGGGACAGCAAAAGCACAGATACGCAGTATTTT.

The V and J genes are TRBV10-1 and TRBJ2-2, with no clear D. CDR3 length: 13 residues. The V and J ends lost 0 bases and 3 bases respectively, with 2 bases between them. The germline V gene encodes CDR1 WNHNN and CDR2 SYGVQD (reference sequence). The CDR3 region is CASSESYTGELFF. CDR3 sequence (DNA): TGCGCCAGCAGTGAGTCGTACACCGGGGAGCTGTTTTTT.

The CDR3 DNA reads TGTGCCAGCAGCCAAGAGATTGTAGGGGTTTATTACTCTGGAAACACCATATATTTT. Protein sequence: CASSQEIVGVYYSGNTIYF. The gene calls are TRBV4-2 and TRBJ1-3, with D tentatively TRBD1 (5 bases). V lost 0 bases and J 0 bases, leaving 18 bases between the germline ends. The CDR3 is 19 residues long. The germline V gene encodes CDR1 LGHNA and CDR2 YNFKEQ.

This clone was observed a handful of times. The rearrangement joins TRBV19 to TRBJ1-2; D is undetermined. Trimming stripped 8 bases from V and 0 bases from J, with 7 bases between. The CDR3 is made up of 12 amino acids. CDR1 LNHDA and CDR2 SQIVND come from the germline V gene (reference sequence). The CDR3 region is CASRETNYGYTF. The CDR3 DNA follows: TGTGCCAGTCGGGAGACTAACTATGGCTACACCTTC.